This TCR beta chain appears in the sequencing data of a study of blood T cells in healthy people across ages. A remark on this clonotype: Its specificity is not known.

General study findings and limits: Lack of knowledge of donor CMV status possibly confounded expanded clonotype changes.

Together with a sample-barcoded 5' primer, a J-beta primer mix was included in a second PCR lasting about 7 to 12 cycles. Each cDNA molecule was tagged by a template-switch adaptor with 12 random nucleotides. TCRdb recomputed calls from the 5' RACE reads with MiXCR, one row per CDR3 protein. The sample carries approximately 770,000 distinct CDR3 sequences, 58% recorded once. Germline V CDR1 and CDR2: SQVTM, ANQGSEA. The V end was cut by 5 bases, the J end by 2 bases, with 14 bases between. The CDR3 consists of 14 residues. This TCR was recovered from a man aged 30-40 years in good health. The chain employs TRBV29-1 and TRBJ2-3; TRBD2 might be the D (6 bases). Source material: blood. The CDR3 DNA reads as TGCAGCGTTCTTCCGGGACTTCCCACAGATACGCAGTATTTT. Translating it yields CSVLPGLPTDTQYF.